The present T cell receptor beta chain was sequenced within a study of human T cells and chemical hapten exposure. The sample holds many counts of this clonotype. Its antigen remains unknown. V was shortened by 6 bases and J by 3 bases, with 9 bases between the two germline ends. The CDR3 runs 12 residues. Study-wide findings and caveats: Donors were affected by alopecia, so their immune reaction might vary from that of healthy individuals.

In TCRdb, the RACE reads were re-called with MiXCR into one record per CDR3 protein. This repertoire shows about 30,000 distinct CDR3 sequences, around 6% found once; its top ten account for 5.6%. Time point defined: patch test 3, about 24 weeks after DPC sensitization. Treatment meaning: therapeutic diphenylcyclopropenone sensitization with weekly scalp DPC. Blood draws came first, before each patch test. Researchers extracted total RNA from unfractionated whole blood. The sequence was obtained from a man aged 25-45 years with alopecia areata. Some clones in this sample may be carry-over from other donors' samples. The sample was whole blood, taken in connection with sensitization to the hapten diphenylcyclopropenone (DPC). This chain uses TRBV12-3 or TRBV12-4 with TRBJ2-7, with a tentative D call TRBD1 (5 bases). CDR3 nucleotide sequence: TGTGCCAGCAGCCCGACAGTCTACGAGCAGTACTTC. Translated, it gives CASSPTVYEQYF.